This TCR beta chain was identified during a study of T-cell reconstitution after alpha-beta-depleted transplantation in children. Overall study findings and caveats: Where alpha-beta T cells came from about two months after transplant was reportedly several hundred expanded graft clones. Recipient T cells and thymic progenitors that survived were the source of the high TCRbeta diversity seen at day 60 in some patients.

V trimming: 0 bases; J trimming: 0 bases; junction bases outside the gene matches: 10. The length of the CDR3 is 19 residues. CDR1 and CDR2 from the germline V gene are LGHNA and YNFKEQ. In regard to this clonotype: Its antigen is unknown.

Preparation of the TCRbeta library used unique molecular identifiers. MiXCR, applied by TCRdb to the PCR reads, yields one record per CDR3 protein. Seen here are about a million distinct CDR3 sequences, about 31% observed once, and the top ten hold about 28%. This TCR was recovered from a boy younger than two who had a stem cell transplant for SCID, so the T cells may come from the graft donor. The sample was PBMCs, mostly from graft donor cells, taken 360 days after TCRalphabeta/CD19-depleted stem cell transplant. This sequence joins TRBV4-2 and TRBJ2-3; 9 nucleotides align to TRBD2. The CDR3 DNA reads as TGTGCCAGCAGCCAAGAGGTTGCGGGGGGGATTACTAGCACAGATACGCAGTATTTT. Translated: CASSQEVAGGITSTDTQYF.